This T cell receptor (beta chain) was sequenced during a study of monozygotic twins with inflammatory bowel disease. CDR3 length equals 13 residues. CDR1 is KGHDR and CDR2 is SFDVKD in the germline V gene. Each donor gave less than 3 ml of peripheral blood. Reprocessing the 5' RACE reads, TCRdb reports a single entry for every CDR3 protein and omits DNA. The sample includes 300,000 to 350,000 distinct CDR3 sequences. The genes are TRBV24-1 and TRBJ2-5; the TCRdb D gene call, TRBD1, has no DNA to confirm it. The sequenced sample was blood. The clonotype was recovered from a human donor with ulcerative colitis or Crohn's disease, or a healthy co-twin of an affected twin (not recorded which). Here the CDR3 reads CATSATGLETQYF.